This T cell receptor beta chain was identified during a study of shared clonotypes between healthy human individuals. Overall study findings and caveats: Memory subsets had estimated richness that was generally smaller than that of naive subsets.

CDR1 is KGHSH and CDR2 is LQKENI in the germline V gene. The CDR3 is made up of 14 amino acids. Between the trimmed V and J ends, which lost 3 bases and 0 bases, there was a span of 6 bases. Assay runs were performed at deep level. Measured with immunoSEQ multiplex PCR; TCRdb has only the in-frame clones, and not every one. The data contain about 1.1 million clones, roughly 80% of them seen just once; the ten biggest clones take up almost 0.9%. This clone was seen a single time. Its antigen is currently unknown. The sequence was obtained from a man aged 18-30 years in good health. Some clones in this sample may be carry-over from other donors' samples. The sequenced sample consisted of memory CD4+ T cells from PBMCs. Subset here: CD45RA-negative fraction. V is TRBV18 and J is TRBJ1-5, with a weak D call TRBD1 (5 bases). CDR3 loop: CASSPTDSNQPQHF. Written as DNA, the CDR3 is TGTGCCAGCTCACCGACAGATAGCAATCAGCCCCAGCATTTT.